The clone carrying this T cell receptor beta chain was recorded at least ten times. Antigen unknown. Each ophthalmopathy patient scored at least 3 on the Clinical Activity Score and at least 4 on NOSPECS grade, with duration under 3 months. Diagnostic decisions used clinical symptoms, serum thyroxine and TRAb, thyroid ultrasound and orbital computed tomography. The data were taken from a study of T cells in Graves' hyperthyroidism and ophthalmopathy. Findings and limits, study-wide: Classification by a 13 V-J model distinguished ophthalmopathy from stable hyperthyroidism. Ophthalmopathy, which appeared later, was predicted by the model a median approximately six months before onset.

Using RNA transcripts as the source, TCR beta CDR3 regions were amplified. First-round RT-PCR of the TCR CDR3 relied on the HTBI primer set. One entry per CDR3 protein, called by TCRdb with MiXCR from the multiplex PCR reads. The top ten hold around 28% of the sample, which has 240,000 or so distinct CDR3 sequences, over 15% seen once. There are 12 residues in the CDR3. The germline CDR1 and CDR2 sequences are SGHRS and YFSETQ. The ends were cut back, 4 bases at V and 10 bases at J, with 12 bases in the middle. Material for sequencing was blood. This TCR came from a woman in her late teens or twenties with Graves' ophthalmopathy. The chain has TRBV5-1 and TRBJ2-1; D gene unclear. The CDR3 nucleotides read TGCGCCAGCAGCCAATTCCTGGGGGAGCAGTTCTTC. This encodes CASSQFLGEQFF.